Described below is a single T cell receptor beta chain sequence and its context. Repertoires were generated with immunoSEQ multiplex PCR, while TCRdb's copy carries only in-frame clones and drops some. The table shows hundreds of thousands of clones, with approximately 86% occurring only once. These data belong to a study of blood T cell repertoires in COVID-19. Losses at the gene ends were 5 bases for V and 0 bases for J; bases not matched to a gene: 3. The CDR3 has 13 amino acids. Germline V gene data show CDR1 as GTSNPN and CDR2 as SVGIG (reference sequence). The chain joins TRBV30 to TRBJ1-1; 7 positions match TRBD1. The sample taken for sequencing was PBMCs or T cells enriched from blood (not recorded which). The clonotype was recovered from a woman aged 55-70 years who had recovered from COVID-19. The CDR3 loop is CAWETGMNTEAFF. CDR3 sequence (DNA): TGTGCCTGGGAGACAGGGATGAACACTGAAGCTTTCTTT.